This paragraph reports one T cell receptor beta chain. The data were obtained in a study of radiation and T cells in renal cell carcinoma. Profiling relied on immunoSEQ multiplex PCR, and the TCRdb table lists in-frame clones only, not all of them. Here the sample spans approximately 150,000 clones, 75% to 90% being singletons. Time point in this sample: blood 4 weeks post-SBRT, at nephrectomy. Treatment indicated: 15 Gy SBRT to primary tumor, nephrectomy 4 weeks later. Nephrectomy followed 15 Gy stereotactic body radiation by 4 weeks. The receptor was derived from a woman aged 50 to 65 with renal cell carcinoma. This sample comprised blood, obtained from a patient whose treatment included radiotherapy and nephrectomy.

The chain's CDR3 is CASSRRGADNSPLHF. The DNA for the CDR3 is TGTGCCAGCAGCCGACGGGGGGCGGATAATTCACCCCTCCACTTT. The chain couples TRBV27 to TRBJ1-6, with TRBD1 as a possible D gene (6 bases). The CDR3 length is 15 residues. CDR1 and CDR2 from the germline V gene are MNHEY and SMNVEV (reference sequence). Between the trimmed V and J ends, which lost 6 bases and 5 bases, there was a span of 14 bases.